This T cell receptor beta chain was documented in a study of shared clonotypes between healthy human individuals. The method was immunoSEQ multiplex PCR; TCRdb's version includes in-frame clones alone and lacks a portion of them. The sample has 550,000 to 600,000 clones, about 98% seen once. About this clone itself: No antigen is known for it.

CD45RO-negative cells were positively selected for CCR7, leaving out terminally differentiated effector memory CD45RA+ cells. Trimming shortened V by 5 bases and J by 2 bases, and 11 bases separated the two germline ends. CDR1 SGHNT and CDR2 YENEEA come from the germline V gene. The CDR3 consists of 14 residues. General observations from the study: Few donors restricted represented genetic and exposure-history diversity. Naive subsets, compared against memory subsets, generally had larger estimated richness values.

The material sequenced was naive CD8+ T cells sorted from blood. The chain uses TRBV11-3 and TRBJ2-3, with D possibly TRBD1 on 5 matching bases. The receptor was isolated from a man between 25 and 39 years old in good health. CDR3 nucleotides: TGTGCCAGCAGCCCGACAGACACCACAGATACGCAGTATTTT. Protein: CASSPTDTTDTQYF.